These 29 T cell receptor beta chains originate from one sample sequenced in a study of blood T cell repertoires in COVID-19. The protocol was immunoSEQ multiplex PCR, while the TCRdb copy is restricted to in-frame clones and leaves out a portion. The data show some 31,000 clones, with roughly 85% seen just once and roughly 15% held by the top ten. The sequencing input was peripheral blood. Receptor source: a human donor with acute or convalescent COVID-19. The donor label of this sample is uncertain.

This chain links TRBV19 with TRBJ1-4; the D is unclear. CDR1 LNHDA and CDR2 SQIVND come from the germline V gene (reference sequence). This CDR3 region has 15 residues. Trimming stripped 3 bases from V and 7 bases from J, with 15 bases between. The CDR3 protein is CASSMGGGNGEKLFF. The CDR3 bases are TGTGCCAGTAGTATGGGAGGAGGGAACGGTGAAAAACTGTTTTTT.

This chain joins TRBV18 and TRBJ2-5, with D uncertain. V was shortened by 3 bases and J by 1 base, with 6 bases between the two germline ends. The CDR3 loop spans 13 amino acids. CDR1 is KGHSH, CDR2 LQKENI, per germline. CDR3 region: CASSPTSQETQYF. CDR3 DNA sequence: TGTGCCAGCTCACCGACATCCCAAGAGACCCAGTACTTC.

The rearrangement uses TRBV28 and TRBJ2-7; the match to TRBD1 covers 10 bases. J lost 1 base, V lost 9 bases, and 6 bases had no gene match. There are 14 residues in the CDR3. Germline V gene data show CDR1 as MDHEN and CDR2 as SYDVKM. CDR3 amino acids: CASRDRGRSYEQYF. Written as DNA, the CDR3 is TGTGCCAGTCGGGACAGGGGACGGTCCTACGAGCAGTACTTC.

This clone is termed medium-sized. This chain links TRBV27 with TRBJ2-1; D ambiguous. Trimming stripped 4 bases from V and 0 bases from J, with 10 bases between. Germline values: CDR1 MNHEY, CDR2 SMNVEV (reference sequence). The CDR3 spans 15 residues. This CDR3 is CASSSWHSSYNEQFF. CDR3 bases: TGTGCCAGCAGTTCTTGGCACAGCTCCTACAATGAGCAGTTCTTC.

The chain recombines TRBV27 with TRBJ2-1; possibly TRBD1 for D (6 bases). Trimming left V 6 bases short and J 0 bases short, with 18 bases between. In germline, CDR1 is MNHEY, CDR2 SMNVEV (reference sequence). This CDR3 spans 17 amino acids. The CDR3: CASRPSHLGGSYNEQFF. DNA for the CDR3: TGTGCCAGCAGACCCTCACATCTAGGGGGCTCCTACAATGAGCAGTTCTTC.

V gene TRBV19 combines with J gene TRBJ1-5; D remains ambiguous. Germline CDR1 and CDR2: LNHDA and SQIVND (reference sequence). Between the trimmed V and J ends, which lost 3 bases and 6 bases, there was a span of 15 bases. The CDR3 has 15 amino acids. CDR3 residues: CASSIRSAAGQPQHF. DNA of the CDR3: TGTGCCAGTAGTATTCGATCCGCTGCGGGTCAGCCCCAGCATTTT.

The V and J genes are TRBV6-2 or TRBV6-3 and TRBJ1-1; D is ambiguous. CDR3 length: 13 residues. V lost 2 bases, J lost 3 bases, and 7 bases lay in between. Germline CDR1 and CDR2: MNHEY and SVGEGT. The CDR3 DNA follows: TGTGCCAGCAGTTACCGAGGTGACACTGAAGCTTTCTTT. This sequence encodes CASSYRGDTEAFF.

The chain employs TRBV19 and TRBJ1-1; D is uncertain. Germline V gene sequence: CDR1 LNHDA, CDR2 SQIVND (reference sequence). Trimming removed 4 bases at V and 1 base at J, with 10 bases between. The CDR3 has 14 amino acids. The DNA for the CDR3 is TGTGCCAGTAGTACAGGACTAGGGAACACTGAAGCTTTCTTT. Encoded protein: CASSTGLGNTEAFF.

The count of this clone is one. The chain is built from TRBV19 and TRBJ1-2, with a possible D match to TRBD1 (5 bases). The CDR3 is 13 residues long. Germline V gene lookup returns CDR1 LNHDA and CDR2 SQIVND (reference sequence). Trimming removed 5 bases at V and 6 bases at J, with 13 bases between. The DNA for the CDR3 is TGTGCCAGTAGTCCCGCGGGGGAGGATGGCTACACCTTC. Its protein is CASSPAGEDGYTF.

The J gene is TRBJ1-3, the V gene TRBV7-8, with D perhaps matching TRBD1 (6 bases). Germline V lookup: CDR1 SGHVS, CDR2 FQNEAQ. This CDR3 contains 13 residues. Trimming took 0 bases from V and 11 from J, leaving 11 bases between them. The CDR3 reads CASSLAPGEPIYF. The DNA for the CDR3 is TGTGCCAGCAGCTTAGCCCCAGGGGAGCCCATATATTTT. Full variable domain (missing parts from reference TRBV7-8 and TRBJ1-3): GAGVSQSPRYKVAKRGQDVALRCDPISGHVSLFWYQQALGQGPEFLTYFQNEAQLDKSGLPSDRFFAERPEGSVSTLKIQRTQQEDSAVYLCASSLAPGEPIYFGEGSWLTVV.

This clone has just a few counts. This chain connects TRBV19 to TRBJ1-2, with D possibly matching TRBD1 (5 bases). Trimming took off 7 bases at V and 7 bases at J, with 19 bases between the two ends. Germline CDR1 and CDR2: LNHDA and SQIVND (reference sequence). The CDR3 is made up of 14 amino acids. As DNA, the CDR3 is TGTGCCAGTATCTCTGGCTCGGGAGGGGCTGGCTACACCTTC. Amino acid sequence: CASISGSGGAGYTF.

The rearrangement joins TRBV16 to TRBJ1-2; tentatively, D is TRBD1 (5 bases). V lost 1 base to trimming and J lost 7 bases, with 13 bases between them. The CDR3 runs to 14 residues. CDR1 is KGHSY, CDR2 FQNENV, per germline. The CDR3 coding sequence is TGTGCCAGCAGCCAATATCAGGGCGCCGGTGGCTACACCTTC. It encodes CASSQYQGAGGYTF.

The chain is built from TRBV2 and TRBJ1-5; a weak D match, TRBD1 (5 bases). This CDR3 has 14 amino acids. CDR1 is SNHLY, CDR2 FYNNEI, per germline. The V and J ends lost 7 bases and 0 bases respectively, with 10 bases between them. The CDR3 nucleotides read TGTGCCAGCACTTCGACAGATAGCAATCAGCCCCAGCATTTT. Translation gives CASTSTDSNQPQHF.

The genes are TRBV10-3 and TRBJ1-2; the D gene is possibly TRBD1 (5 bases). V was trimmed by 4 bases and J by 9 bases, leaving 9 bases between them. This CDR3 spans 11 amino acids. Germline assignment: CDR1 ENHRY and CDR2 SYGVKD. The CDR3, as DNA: TGTGCCATCAGTGGGGGGGAAAGCTACACCTTC. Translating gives CAISGGESYTF.

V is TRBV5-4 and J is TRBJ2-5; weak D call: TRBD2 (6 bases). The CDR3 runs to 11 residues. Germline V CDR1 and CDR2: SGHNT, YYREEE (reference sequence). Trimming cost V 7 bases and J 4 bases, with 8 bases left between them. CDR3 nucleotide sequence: TGTGCCAGCCGGGGAGGAGAGACCCAGTACTTC. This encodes CASRGGETQYF.

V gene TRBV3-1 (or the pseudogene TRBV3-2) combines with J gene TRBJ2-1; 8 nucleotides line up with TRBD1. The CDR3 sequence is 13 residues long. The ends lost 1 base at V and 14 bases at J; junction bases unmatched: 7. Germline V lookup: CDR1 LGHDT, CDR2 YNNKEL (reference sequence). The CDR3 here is CASSQGGQGRKFF. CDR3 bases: TGTGCCAGCAGCCAAGGCGGACAGGGTCGAAAGTTCTTC.

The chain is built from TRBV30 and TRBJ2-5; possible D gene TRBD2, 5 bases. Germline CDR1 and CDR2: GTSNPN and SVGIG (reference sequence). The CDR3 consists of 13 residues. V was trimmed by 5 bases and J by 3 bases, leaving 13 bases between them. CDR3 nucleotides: TGTGCCTGGGATGCACTAGTCGAAGAGACCCAGTACTTC. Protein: CAWDALVEETQYF.

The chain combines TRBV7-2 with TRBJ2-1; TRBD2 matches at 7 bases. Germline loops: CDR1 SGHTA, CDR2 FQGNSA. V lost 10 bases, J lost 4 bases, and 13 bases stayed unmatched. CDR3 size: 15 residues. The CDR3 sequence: CATAGMRGTYNEQFF. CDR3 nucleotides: TGTGCCACCGCGGGGATGCGGGGGACGTACAATGAGCAGTTCTTC.

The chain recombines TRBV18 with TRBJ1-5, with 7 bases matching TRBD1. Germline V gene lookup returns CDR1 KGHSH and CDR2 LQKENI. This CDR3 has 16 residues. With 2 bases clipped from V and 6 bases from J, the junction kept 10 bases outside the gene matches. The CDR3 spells CASSPSTGSGSQPQHF. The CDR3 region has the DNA TGTGCCAGCTCACCATCGACAGGGTCGGGGAGTCAGCCCCAGCATTTT.

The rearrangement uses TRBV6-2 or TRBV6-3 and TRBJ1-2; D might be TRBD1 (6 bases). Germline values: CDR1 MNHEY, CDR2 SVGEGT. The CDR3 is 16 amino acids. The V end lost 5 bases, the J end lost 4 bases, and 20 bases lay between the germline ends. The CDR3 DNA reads TGTGCCAGCAGTCGAACTTCAGGGGTTATCGGCTATGGCTACACCTTC. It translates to CASSRTSGVIGYGYTF.

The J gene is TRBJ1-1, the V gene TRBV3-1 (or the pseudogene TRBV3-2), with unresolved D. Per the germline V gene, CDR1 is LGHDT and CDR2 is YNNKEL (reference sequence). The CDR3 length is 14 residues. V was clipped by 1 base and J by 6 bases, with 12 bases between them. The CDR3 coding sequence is TGTGCCAGCAGCCAAGTTGCGGGATGGGCTGAAGCTTTCTTT. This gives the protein CASSQVAGWAEAFF.

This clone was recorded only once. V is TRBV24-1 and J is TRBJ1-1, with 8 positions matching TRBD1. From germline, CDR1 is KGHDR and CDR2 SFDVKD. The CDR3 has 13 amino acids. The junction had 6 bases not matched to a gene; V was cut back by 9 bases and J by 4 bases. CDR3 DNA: TGTGCCACCGTAGGACAGGGCGGCACTGAAGCTTTCTTT. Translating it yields CATVGQGGTEAFF.

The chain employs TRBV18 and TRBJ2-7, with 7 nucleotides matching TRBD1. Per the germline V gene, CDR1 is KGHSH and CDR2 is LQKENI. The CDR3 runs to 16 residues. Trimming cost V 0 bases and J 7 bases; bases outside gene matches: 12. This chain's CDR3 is CASSPPSTGVKGEQYF. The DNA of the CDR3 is TGTGCCAGCTCACCACCTTCCACAGGGGTAAAAGGGGAGCAGTACTTC.

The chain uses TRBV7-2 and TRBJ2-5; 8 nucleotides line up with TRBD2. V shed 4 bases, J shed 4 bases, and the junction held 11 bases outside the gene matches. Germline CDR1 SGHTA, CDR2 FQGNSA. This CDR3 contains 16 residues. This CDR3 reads CASSSGGGPVGETQYF. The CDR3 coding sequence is TGTGCCAGCAGCTCCGGGGGGGGGCCGGTAGGAGAGACCCAGTACTTC.

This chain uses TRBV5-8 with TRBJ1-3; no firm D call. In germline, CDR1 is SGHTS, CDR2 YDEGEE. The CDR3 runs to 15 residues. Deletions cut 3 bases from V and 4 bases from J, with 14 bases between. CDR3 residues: CASSSFPGGGNTIYF. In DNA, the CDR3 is TGTGCCAGCAGCTCGTTCCCTGGAGGAGGAAACACCATATATTTT.

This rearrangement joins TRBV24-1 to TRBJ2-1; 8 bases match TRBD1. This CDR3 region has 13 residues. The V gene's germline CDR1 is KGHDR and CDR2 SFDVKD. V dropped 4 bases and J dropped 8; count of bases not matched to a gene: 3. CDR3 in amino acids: CATSETGAHEQFF. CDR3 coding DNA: TGTGCCACCAGTGAGACAGGGGCCCATGAGCAGTTCTTC.

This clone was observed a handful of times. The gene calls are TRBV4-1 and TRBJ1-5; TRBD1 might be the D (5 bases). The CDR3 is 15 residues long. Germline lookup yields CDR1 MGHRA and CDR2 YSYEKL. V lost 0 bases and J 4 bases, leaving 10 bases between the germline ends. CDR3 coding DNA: TGCGCCAGCAGCCAAGATGGGGCAGGGAATCAGCCCCAGCATTTT. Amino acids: CASSQDGAGNQPQHF.

The CDR3 sequence is CASSPPQGGVYNEQFF. CDR3 coding DNA: TGTGCCAGCTCACCACCCCAGGGAGGGGTTTACAATGAGCAGTTCTTC. This chain connects TRBV18 to TRBJ2-1; 7 bases line up with TRBD2. Per germline, CDR1 KGHSH and CDR2 LQKENI. This CDR3 region has 16 residues. Germline trimming cut 0 bases from V and 4 bases from J; bases unmatched to any gene: 6.

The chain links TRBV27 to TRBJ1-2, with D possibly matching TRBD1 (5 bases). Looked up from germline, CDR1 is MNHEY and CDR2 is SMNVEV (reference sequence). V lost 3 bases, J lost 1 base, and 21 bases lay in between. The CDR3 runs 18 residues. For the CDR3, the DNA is TGTGCCAGCAGTTTGACATGGTCCAGATTGGGACTTAACTATGGCTACACCTTC. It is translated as CASSLTWSRLGLNYGYTF.